The T cell receptor (beta chain) described here comes from a study of cytomegalovirus exposure and HLA in healthy donors. Study-level findings and limits: Later analysis associated a missense DCLRE1C variant with TCR beta V- and J-gene trimming.

PCR employed 60 Vbeta and 13 Jbeta primers. In the original workflow: There were around 80 million unique TCR beta chains by a later count, and 10 million to 12 million of them were shared. Clones were read by immunoSEQ multiplex PCR, and TCRdb kept only the in-frame ones, dropping some. Clone size and V and J calls were adopted from that table, with D and trimming inferred from the DNA. The sample consists of around 150,000 clones, around nine tenths of them appearing once. A note on this clone: Its matching antigen is unknown.

What was sequenced was PBMCs. This clonotype was obtained from a woman in her thirties in good health and CMV-seronegative.

The chain's CDR3 is CASSPILAGAVAKNIQYF. CDR3 bases: TGTGCCAGCTCACCTATCCTAGCGGGAGCCGTAGCCAAAAACATTCAGTACTTC. This chain uses TRBV18 with TRBJ2-4, with 10 bases that match TRBD2. Germline V gene sequence: CDR1 KGHSH, CDR2 LQKENI. This CDR3 has 18 amino acids. V was pared by 3 bases and J by 0 bases, with 8 bases of the junction left unmatched.